Detailed here is one TCR beta chain. These data are taken from a study of blood T cell repertoires in COVID-19. CDR1 and CDR2 from the germline V gene are MDHEN and SYDVKM. The CDR3 consists of 19 residues. J gave up 1 base and V 2 bases, and 11 bases lay outside the gene matches. Participants, roughly 18 to 90 years old, spanned fewer than 30 US areas. In the original processing: Reference gene primer amplification yielded estimated nucleated cell counts. Here immunoSEQ multiplex PCR was the method, and the copy in TCRdb shows in-frame clones only, minus some. That table gives V, J and clone size, and the DNA gave D and trimming. The sample records under 300,000 clones, 87% being singletons.

This receptor was taken from a woman aged 25 to 39 with acute COVID-19. This chain joins TRBV28 and TRBJ2-2, with 9 bases identical to TRBD1. The sequencing input was PBMCs or T cells enriched from blood (not recorded which). CDR3 sequence: CASSLTRTDRGKNTGELFF. The CDR3 DNA reads as TGTGCCAGCAGTTTAACCCGAACCGACAGGGGGAAGAACACCGGGGAGCTGTTTTTT.